The present entry profiles one T cell receptor beta chain with its context. The clone's antigen remains unknown. Nothing much larger sits one base from this clone, and base qualities are not available. The data were taken from a study of cytomegalovirus exposure and HLA in healthy donors (dated by TCRdb to 2016 to 2017). For context, the study as a whole: According to a later analysis, one platform produced both the 120 validation repertoires and the 670 or so repertoires of the first cohort. The study aimed to test whether signatures of past pathogen exposure could be identified by cataloging public T cell receptors. In addition to the first cohort of 500 to 850 subjects, a separate validation cohort of 120 different subjects was used. High-throughput TCR immunosequencing, statistical association of individual TCRs with disease status, and machine learning were combined to predict cytomegalovirus infection status.

Preparation of the library involved the immunoSEQ multiplex PCR assay. The paper's data handling went like this. A statistical classification framework was developed to diagnose cytomegalovirus status using the catalog of TCR beta chain sequences. As stored in TCRdb, this immuneACCESS dataset retains in-frame rearrangements with V and J assigned. A fraction of the clones does not appear; measured against another copy, unresolved V genes explain less than half of the discrepancy, and the remainder lacks a known reason. V and J calls plus clone size are reproduced from that table; the DNA served to infer D and trimming. This sample has about 150,000 clones in its table, and 65% to 90% of those were observed once. About a fifth of the sample goes to the ten largest clones. The donors belonged to the validation cohort of around 120 subjects, which was separate from the 666-subject first cohort. CDR1 and CDR2 (DFQATT, SNEGSKA) derive from the germline V gene (reference sequence). Including the terminal cysteine and phenylalanine, the CDR3 comprises 11 residues. Kept here is only the CDR3 DNA, which spans 33 bases and is read in frame from base 1. Between the V and J ends, shortened by 8 bases and 1 base respectively, the junction contains 5 bases.

General study outcomes and caveats: Most TCR sequences were observed very rarely across donors, whereas some public TCRs were present in many individuals. The validation cohort had no HLA typing available for a later analysis, so co-occurrence within that cohort was assessed over all 120 or so repertoires. In a later analysis, TCRs clustered in the first cohort were found to also tend to co-occur in the approximately 110 validation repertoires, with approximately 95% of cluster scores above 0. The study gave a list of 150 to 200 TCR beta chains associated with cytomegalovirus. Cytomegalovirus status was reported to be diagnosed by the classifier with high specificity and sensitivity in both the original and validation cohorts. It was suggested by the authors that the approach could potentially be generalized to other disease states and immunological phenotypes. In vitro tests confirmed that a few of the cytomegalovirus-associated TCR beta chains recognize cytomegalovirus antigens.

This clonotype was obtained from a man between 18 and 29 years old in good health and CMV-seropositive. The chain is assembled from TRBV20-1 and TRBJ2-2, with no confidently assigned D gene. Material for sequencing was PBMCs. The sequenced DNA: TGCAGTATCGGGAACACCGGGGAGCTGTTTTTT. Its translation is CSIGNTGELFF.